This paragraph reports one T cell receptor (beta chain). These data come from a study of siplizumab effects on memory and regulatory T cells. Germline V lookup: CDR1 MGHDK, CDR2 SYGVNS. CDR3 length equals 15 residues. V lost 4 bases to trimming and J lost 2 bases, with 14 bases between them. The protocol was immunoSEQ multiplex PCR, while the TCRdb copy is restricted to in-frame clones and leaves out a portion. The sample carries about 97,000 clones, 80% to 95% recorded once. This chain uses TRBV25-1 with TRBJ1-2; the D gene is possibly TRBD1 (5 bases). This TCR was recovered from a human donor in good health. The sample was non-Treg CD4+ T cells sorted from blood. DNA for the CDR3: TGTGCCAGCAGTGCCCGAAGAGGGGTAAACTATGGCTACACCTTC. It yields the protein CASSARRGVNYGYTF.